This T cell receptor beta chain was recovered during a study of blood T cell repertoires in COVID-19. This clone has a single count. V lost 2 bases to trimming and J lost 5 bases, with 10 bases between them. Per germline, CDR1 MNHEY and CDR2 SVGAGI. The CDR3 spans 13 residues. Produced via immunoSEQ multiplex PCR; TCRdb's table is partial and in-frame only. This table holds fewer than 300,000 clones, roughly 85% found once. The chain uses TRBV6-5 and TRBJ2-7; D may be TRBD1 (5 bases). The clonotype was recovered from a young woman who had recovered from COVID-19. Sequenced: PBMCs or T cells enriched from blood (not recorded which). The CDR3: CASSYVAGNEQYF. The DNA for the CDR3 is TGTGCCAGCAGTTACGTCGCAGGGAACGAGCAGTACTTC.